Below, 10 T cell receptor beta chains from the same sample are listed, as sequenced in a study of T cells after yellow fever vaccination. Via MiXCR, TCRdb re-called the 5' RACE reads, giving one row per CDR3 protein. This table holds under 550,000 distinct CDR3 sequences, roughly a fifth found once. This sample comprised PBMCs, obtained approximately 20 days after the first yellow fever vaccination. These receptors originate from a man between 18 and 29 years old who received the YFV17D yellow fever vaccine.

CDR3 in DNA: TGTGCCAGCAGTTACTCGGCGAGACAGCACTATGGCTACACCTTC. Translation gives CASSYSARQHYGYTF. The chain uses TRBV6-2 or TRBV6-3 and TRBJ1-2; a weak D match, TRBD1 (5 bases). Deletions cut 0 bases from V and 3 bases from J, with 11 bases between. Germline V gene data show CDR1 as MNHEY and CDR2 as SVGEGT. The CDR3 spans 15 residues.

The genes are TRBV5-1 and TRBJ2-5; either TRBD1 or TRBD2 may supply D (5 bases each). The V gene lost 2 bases and the J gene lost 5 bases, with 13 bases spanning the gap. CDR1 is SGHRS, CDR2 YFSETQ, per germline. This CDR3 contains 14 residues. Here the CDR3 reads CASSFTGRAETQYF. In nucleotides, the CDR3 is TGCGCCAGCAGCTTTACGGGGCGGGCGGAGACCCAGTACTTC. The full variable domain, in which reference TRBV5-1 and TRBJ2-5 provide the parts outside the CDR3, is KAGVTQTPRYLIKTRGQQVTLSCSPISGHRSVSWYQQTPGQGLQFLFEYFSETQRNKGNFPGRFSGRQFSNSRSEMNVSTLELGDSALYLCASSFTGRAETQYFGPGTRLLVL.

The chain carries TRBV20-1 and TRBJ2-3, with 8 bases fitting TRBD1. Germline CDR1 and CDR2: DFQATT and SNEGSKA (reference sequence). V lost 2 bases and J lost 2; bases outside the gene matches: 3. This CDR3 is 14 amino acids long. CDR3 nucleotide sequence: TGCAGTGCTAGATTCCAGGGGGCCACAGATACGCAGTATTTT. Translating gives CSARFQGATDTQYF.

This clonotype was found a few times. The CDR3 spells CASSLPVFQETQYF. DNA for the CDR3: TGTGCCAGCAGCTTACCGGTCTTCCAAGAGACCCAGTACTTC. V usage is TRBV7-2 and J usage is TRBJ2-5; D is unclear. V shed 2 bases and J shed 1 base, with 8 bases lying between them. Germline V gene lookup returns CDR1 SGHTA and CDR2 FQGNSA. The CDR3 length is 14 residues.

This clonotype was seen just once. This chain links TRBV5-1 with TRBJ2-7; D is unclear. V was cut by 4 bases and J by 4 bases, with 12 bases left in between. The CDR3 has 13 residues. Germline values: CDR1 SGHRS, CDR2 YFSETQ. This chain's CDR3 is CASSGKVAYEQYF. CDR3 DNA: TGCGCCAGCAGCGGAAAGGTCGCGTACGAGCAGTACTTC. Combining the CDR3 with reference TRBV5-1 and TRBJ2-7 gives the whole variable domain KAGVTQTPRYLIKTRGQQVTLSCSPISGHRSVSWYQQTPGQGLQFLFEYFSETQRNKGNFPGRFSGRQFSNSRSEMNVSTLELGDSALYLCASSGKVAYEQYFGPGTRLTVT.

This clonotype was seen a handful of times. The rearrangement uses TRBV7-7 and TRBJ2-7; D ambiguous. Trimming left V 1 base short and J 3 bases short, with 7 bases between. This CDR3 region has 13 residues. Looked up from germline, CDR1 is SSHAT and CDR2 is FNYEAQ (reference sequence). The CDR3 region has the DNA TGTGCCAGCAGCTTAGATGAGAGCTACGAGCAGTACTTC. Its protein product is CASSLDESYEQYF.

In this sample, this clonotype turned up a few times. This chain's CDR3 is CASSWTNMNTEAFF. The CDR3 DNA is TGTGCCAGCAGTTGGACGAATATGAACACTGAAGCTTTCTTT. This chain uses TRBV28 with TRBJ1-1; no clear D. Looked up from germline, CDR1 is MDHEN and CDR2 is SYDVKM. The CDR3 has 14 amino acids. Trimming shortened V by 4 bases and J by 0 bases, and 9 bases separated the two germline ends.

This clonotype was observed a few times. J is TRBJ1-2 and V is TRBV19; D might be TRBD1 (5 bases). The CDR3 has 13 residues. Trimming stripped 5 bases from V and 5 bases from J, with 12 bases between. CDR1 and CDR2 (germline): LNHDA, SQIVND (reference sequence). The DNA for the CDR3 is TGTGCCAGTAGTTTGGGACGAGAATATGGCTACACCTTC. It codes for CASSLGREYGYTF.

This clonotype occurred a few times. J is TRBJ2-5 and V is TRBV20-1; D is unclear. This CDR3 region has 12 residues. Germline V lookup: CDR1 DFQATT, CDR2 SNEGSKA (reference sequence). Trimming left V 4 bases short and J 0 bases short, with 6 bases between. The CDR3 spells CSAMADQETQYF. Here the CDR3 DNA reads TGCAGTGCTATGGCGGACCAAGAGACCCAGTACTTC.

The chain employs TRBV4-1 and TRBJ2-5, with TRBD1 as a possible D gene (6 bases). V was clipped by 5 bases and J by 5 bases, with 12 bases between them. Germline V CDR1 and CDR2: MGHRA, YSYEKL. This CDR3 is built from 13 residues. This chain's CDR3 is CASSARTDETQYF. The CDR3 region has the DNA TGCGCCAGCAGCGCCCGGACAGATGAGACCCAGTACTTC.